The 19 T cell receptor beta chains listed next were all sequenced from one sample in a study of blood T cell repertoires in COVID-19. Measured with immunoSEQ multiplex PCR; TCRdb has only the in-frame clones, and not every one. The table records approximately 200,000 clones, 85% of them present only once. Sequenced input: PBMCs or T cells enriched from blood (not recorded which). The receptors derive from a man aged 35-49 years who had recovered from COVID-19.

The V and J genes are TRBV28 and TRBJ1-4, with 7 nucleotides matching TRBD1. CDR3 length: 12 amino acids. V shed 7 bases, J shed 8 bases, and the junction held 4 bases outside the gene matches. The germline V gene has CDR1 MDHEN and CDR2 SYDVKM. In DNA, the CDR3 is TGTGCCAGCACCTCGACAGGGGAAAAACTGTTTTTT. Its protein is CASTSTGEKLFF. Full variable domain (remainder filled in from reference TRBV28 and TRBJ1-4): DVKVTQSSRYLVKRTGEKVFLECVQDMDHENMFWYRQDPGLGLRLIYFSYDVKMKEKGDIPEGYSVSREKKERFSLILESASTNQTSMYLCASTSTGEKLFFGSGTQLSVL.

The rearrangement links TRBV16 to TRBJ2-7, with 10 bases that match TRBD2. There are 15 residues in the CDR3. Germline V CDR1 and CDR2: KGHSY, FQNENV. V lost 2 bases and J lost 5; bases outside the gene matches: 6. This CDR3 is CASSQRASGRNEQYF. The CDR3 region has the DNA TGTGCCAGCAGCCAAAGGGCTAGCGGGAGAAACGAGCAGTACTTC.

For the CDR3, the DNA is TGCGCCAGCAGAGAACTAGCATCCTCCAAGCAGTACTTC. This encodes CASRELASSKQYF. The gene calls are TRBV5-1 and TRBJ2-7; D may be TRBD2 (6 bases). Germline V lookup: CDR1 SGHRS, CDR2 YFSETQ. Trimming removed 5 bases at V and 8 bases at J, with 17 bases between. CDR3 size: 13 residues.

This clone was detected only once. The CDR3 DNA sequence: TGTGCCAGCAGTTCTCAGGGGGCTGAAGCTTTCTTT. As protein: CASSSQGAEAFF. The chain employs TRBV28 and TRBJ1-1; 7 bases align to TRBD1. After removal of 4 bases from V and 6 bases from J, the junction contained 2 bases not matched to a gene. The CDR3 has 12 residues. Germline loops: CDR1 MDHEN, CDR2 SYDVKM.

The rearrangement uses TRBV2 and TRBJ2-4, with D tentatively TRBD2 (6 bases). Between the trimmed V and J ends, which lost 5 bases and 3 bases, there was a span of 14 bases. This CDR3 has 15 amino acids. Germline CDR1 SNHLY, CDR2 FYNNEI. This CDR3 is CASSQGYGGKNIQYF. The CDR3 nucleotides read TGTGCCAGCAGTCAGGGATACGGGGGCAAAAACATTCAGTACTTC. Combining the CDR3 with reference TRBV2 and TRBJ2-4 gives the whole variable domain EPEVTQTPSHQVTQMGQEVILRCVPISNHLYFYWYRQILGQKVEFLVSFYNNEISEKSEIFDDQFSVERPDGSNFTLKIRSTKLEDSAMYFCASSQGYGGKNIQYFGAGTRLSVL.

This chain connects TRBV9 to TRBJ2-7, with a weak D call TRBD2 (6 bases). This CDR3 contains 14 residues. Trimming took off 4 bases at V and 3 bases at J, with 14 bases between the two ends. The germline V gene has CDR1 SGDLS and CDR2 YYNGEE. The CDR3 nucleotides are TGTGCCAGCAGCAAGGACGGGAGTGGCTACGAGCAGTACTTC. This codes for CASSKDGSGYEQYF. Full variable domain (missing parts from reference TRBV9 and TRBJ2-7): DSGVTQTPKHLITATGQRVTLRCSPRSGDLSVYWYQQSLDQGLQFLIQYYNGEERAKGNILERFSAQQFPDLHSELNLSSLELGDSALYFCASSKDGSGYEQYFGPGTRLTVT.

The chain carries TRBV5-1 and TRBJ1-2; D unclear. The germline V gene encodes CDR1 SGHRS and CDR2 YFSETQ. This CDR3 has 14 amino acids. V was shortened by 0 bases and J by 0 bases, with 6 bases between the two germline ends. The CDR3: CASSLELANYGYTF. The DNA for the CDR3 is TGCGCCAGCAGCTTGGAGCTGGCTAACTATGGCTACACCTTC.

The V gene is TRBV2, the J gene TRBJ2-7, with D perhaps matching TRBD2 (5 bases). V gave up 1 base and J gave up 6 bases, with 13 bases separating them. Looked up from germline, CDR1 is SNHLY and CDR2 is FYNNEI. The CDR3 has 14 residues. The CDR3: CASSEGRTGGEQYF. CDR3 bases: TGTGCCAGCAGTGAAGGTAGAACCGGAGGCGAGCAGTACTTC.

V is TRBV2 and J is TRBJ1-5; weak D call: TRBD1 (6 bases). V was cut by 3 bases and J by 2 bases, with 14 bases left in between. Germline CDR1 is SNHLY and CDR2 is FYNNEI. The CDR3 totals 16 residues. CDR3 residues: CASSDGRHRGNQPQHF. In DNA form, the CDR3 reads TGTGCCAGCAGTGACGGCAGGCACAGGGGCAATCAGCCCCAGCATTTT.

The rearrangement joins TRBV28 to TRBJ1-5; TRBD1 matches 12 bases. Germline trimming cut 6 bases from V and 5 bases from J; bases unmatched to any gene: 11. Germline CDR1 reads MDHEN; CDR2 reads SYDVKM. The CDR3 covers 17 residues. CDR3 in amino acids: CASRTAGGQGADQPQHF. CDR3 nucleotides: TGTGCCAGCAGAACAGCTGGGGGACAGGGGGCAGATCAGCCCCAGCATTTT.

The rearrangement uses TRBV30 and TRBJ1-1; a weak D match, TRBD1 (5 bases). The V gene's germline CDR1 is GTSNPN and CDR2 SVGIG (reference sequence). V lost 1 base and J 8 bases, leaving 11 bases between the germline ends. There are 12 residues in the CDR3. The CDR3 coding sequence is TGTGCCTGGAGTGAATCAGGGTTGGAAGCTTTCTTT. Amino acid sequence: CAWSESGLEAFF. Drawing the rest from reference TRBV30 and TRBJ1-1, the complete variable domain is SQTIHQWPATLVQPVGSPLSLECTVEGTSNPNLYWYRQAAGRGLQLLFYSVGIGQISSEVPQNLSASRPQDRQFILSSKKLLLSDSGFYLCAWSESGLEAFFGQGTRLTVV.

The chain couples TRBV3-1 (or the pseudogene TRBV3-2) to TRBJ1-6, with TRBD1 identical over 7 bases. The CDR3 length is 14 residues. Per the germline V gene, CDR1 is LGHDT and CDR2 is YNNKEL (reference sequence). Trimming took 5 bases from V and 7 from J; bases not matched to a gene: 5. CDR3 nucleotides: TGTGCCAGCAGCACAACAGGGGCCAATTCACCCCTCCACTTT. The encoded protein is CASSTTGANSPLHF.

V and J are TRBV3-1 (or the pseudogene TRBV3-2) and TRBJ2-5; weak D call: TRBD2 (7 bases). The ends were cut back, 4 bases at V and 4 bases at J, with 34 bases in the middle. Germline assignment: CDR1 LGHDT and CDR2 YNNKEL (reference sequence). CDR3 length: 21 residues. CDR3 bases: TGTGCCAGCAGCCTCTCTAGCGGTCCATACCCAAGGGGGATGGGACTAGAGACCCAGTACTTC. It yields the protein CASSLSSGPYPRGMGLETQYF.

This chain joins TRBV9 and TRBJ1-2; 11 bases agree with TRBD1. The CDR3 is 16 amino acids. V dropped 4 bases and J dropped 8; count of bases not matched to a gene: 13. In germline, CDR1 is SGDLS, CDR2 YYNGEE. The CDR3 nucleotides are TGTGCCAGCAGCCCACTCTCCGGGACAGGGGGTGGAGGCTACACCTTC. Translation: CASSPLSGTGGGGYTF.

The chain's CDR3 is CASSQGQGARTNEKLFF. The CDR3 DNA is TGCGCCAGCAGCCAAGGACAGGGGGCGCGTACTAATGAAAAACTGTTTTTT. This sequence joins TRBV4-3 and TRBJ1-4; 10 nucleotides line up with TRBD1. J was trimmed by 2 bases and V by 1 base; bases with no gene match: 4. The germline V gene encodes CDR1 LGHNA and CDR2 YSLEER. The CDR3 runs to 17 residues.

The rearrangement uses TRBV29-1 and TRBJ2-4; 13 nucleotides line up with TRBD2. Per germline, CDR1 SQVTM and CDR2 ANQGSEA. V trimming: 4 bases; J trimming: 4 bases; junction bases outside the gene matches: 1. The CDR3 extends over 14 amino acids. This CDR3 reads CSVVTSGRKNIQYF. The CDR3 DNA follows: TGCAGCGTTGTGACTAGCGGGAGGAAAAACATTCAGTACTTC.

The chain has TRBV6-1 and TRBJ2-7, with 11 bases identical to TRBD2. The CDR3 length is 16 residues. CDR1 MNHNS and CDR2 SASEGT come from the germline V gene. J was trimmed by 4 bases and V by 0 bases; bases with no gene match: 5. CDR3 DNA sequence: TGTGCCAGCAGTGAAGCCCCCACTAGCGGGAGTTACGAGCAGTACTTC. Translation gives CASSEAPTSGSYEQYF.

The rearrangement joins TRBV3-1 (or the pseudogene TRBV3-2) to TRBJ2-1; 9 positions match TRBD2. The germline V gene encodes CDR1 LGHDT and CDR2 YNNKEL (reference sequence). Trimming removed 11 bases from V and 2 bases from J; junction bases left unmatched: 10. The CDR3 length is 15 residues. The CDR3 protein is CAGDSGRGAYNEQFF. The CDR3 bases are TGTGCCGGGGATAGCGGGAGAGGGGCCTACAATGAGCAGTTCTTC.

This chain links TRBV19 with TRBJ2-1; 7 bases match TRBD2. V lost 4 bases and J lost 5; bases outside the gene matches: 5. Looked up from germline, CDR1 is LNHDA and CDR2 is SQIVND (reference sequence). The CDR3 runs to 14 residues. The CDR3 protein is CASSTSGIDNEQFF. The CDR3, as DNA: TGTGCCAGTAGTACAAGCGGGATCGACAATGAGCAGTTCTTC.